By proportion, the clone carrying this T cell receptor gamma chain is large. Its cognate antigen is unknown. The record originates from a study of gammadelta T cells in human blood. Notes on the study in general: Right after birth, innate γδ T cells reportedly expanded polyclonally after microbial exposure.

The CDR3 has 17 amino acids. Germline values: CDR1 GITISATS, CDR2 ISYDGTV (reference sequence). The ends lost 2 bases at V and 4 bases at J; junction bases unmatched: 5. TCRdb re-processed the RT-PCR reads using CATT. The repertoire consists of 270 or so gamma-chain clones, with around 20% occurring once and the leading ten covering 51%. This sequence was found in a human donor. Sequencing used Vgamma9Vdelta2 gamma-delta T cells from adult blood. The rearrangement uses TRGV9 and TRGJP. The CDR3 DNA sequence: TGTGCCTTGTGGGAGGGAAGACAAGAGTTGGGCAAAAAAATCAAGGTATTT. Its translation is CALWEGRQELGKKIKVF.